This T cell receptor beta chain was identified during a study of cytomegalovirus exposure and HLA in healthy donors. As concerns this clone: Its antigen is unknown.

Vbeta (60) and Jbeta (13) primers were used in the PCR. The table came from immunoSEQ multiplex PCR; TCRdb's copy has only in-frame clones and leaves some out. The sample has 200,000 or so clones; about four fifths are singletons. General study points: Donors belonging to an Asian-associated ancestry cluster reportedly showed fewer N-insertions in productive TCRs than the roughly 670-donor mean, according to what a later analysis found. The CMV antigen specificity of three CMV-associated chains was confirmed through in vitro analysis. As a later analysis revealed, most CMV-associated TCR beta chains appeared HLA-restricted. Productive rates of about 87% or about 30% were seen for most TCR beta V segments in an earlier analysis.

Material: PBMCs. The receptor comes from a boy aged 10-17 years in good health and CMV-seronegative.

The chain's CDR3 is CASSPSFSSYNEQFF. The CDR3 bases are TGTGCCAGCAGTCCTAGCTTTAGCTCCTACAATGAGCAGTTCTTC. The genes are TRBV27 and TRBJ2-1; possibly TRBD2 for D (5 bases). Trimming shortened V by 5 bases and J by 0 bases, and 11 bases separated the two germline ends. This CDR3 comprises 15 residues. Germline V gene sequence: CDR1 MNHEY, CDR2 SMNVEV (reference sequence).